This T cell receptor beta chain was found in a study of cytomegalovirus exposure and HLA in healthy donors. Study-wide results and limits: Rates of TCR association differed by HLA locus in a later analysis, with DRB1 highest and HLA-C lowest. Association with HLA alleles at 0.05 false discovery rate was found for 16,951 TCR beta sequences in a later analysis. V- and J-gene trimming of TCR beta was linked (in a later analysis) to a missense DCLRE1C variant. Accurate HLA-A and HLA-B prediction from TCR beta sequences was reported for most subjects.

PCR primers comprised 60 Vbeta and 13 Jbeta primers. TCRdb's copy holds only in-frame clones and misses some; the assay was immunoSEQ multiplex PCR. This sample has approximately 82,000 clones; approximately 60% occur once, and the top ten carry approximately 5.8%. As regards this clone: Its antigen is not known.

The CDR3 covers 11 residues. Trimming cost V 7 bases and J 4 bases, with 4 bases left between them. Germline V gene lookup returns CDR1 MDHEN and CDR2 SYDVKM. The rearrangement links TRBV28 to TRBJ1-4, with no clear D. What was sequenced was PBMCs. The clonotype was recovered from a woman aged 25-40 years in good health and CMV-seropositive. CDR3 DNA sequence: TGTGCCAGCACTCTTAATGAAAAACTGTTTTTT. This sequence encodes CASTLNEKLFF.